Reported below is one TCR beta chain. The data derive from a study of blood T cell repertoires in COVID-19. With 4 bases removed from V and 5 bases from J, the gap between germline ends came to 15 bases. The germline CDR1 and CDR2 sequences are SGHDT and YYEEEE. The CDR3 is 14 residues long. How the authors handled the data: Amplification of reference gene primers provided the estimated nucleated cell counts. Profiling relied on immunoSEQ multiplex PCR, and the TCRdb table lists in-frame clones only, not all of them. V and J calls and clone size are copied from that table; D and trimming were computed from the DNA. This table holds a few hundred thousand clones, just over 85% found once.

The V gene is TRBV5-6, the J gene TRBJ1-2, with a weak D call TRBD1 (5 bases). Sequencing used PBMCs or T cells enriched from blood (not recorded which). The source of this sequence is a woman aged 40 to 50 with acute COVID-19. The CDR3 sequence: CASSIRTREYGYTF. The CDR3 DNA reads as TGTGCCAGCAGCATACGGACAAGGGAATATGGCTACACCTTC.